This T cell receptor (beta chain) was sequenced in a study of cytomegalovirus exposure and HLA in healthy donors. Study context: Earlier findings included about 120 million unique TCR beta sequences obtained from 150 million to 200 million T cells.

The donors were healthy bone marrow donors. Remarks on this clone: Its antigen is unidentified.

This CDR3 is built from 15 residues. Trimming took 3 bases from V and 6 from J; bases not matched to a gene: 9. Broader study findings: In terms of immune exposure information, only CMV serostatus was available.

PCR primers comprised 60 Vbeta and 13 Jbeta primers. Under the authors' procedure: Among the unique TCR beta chains that a later analysis counted, around 82 million in all, 10 million to 14 million were shared. TCRdb's table, derived via immunoSEQ multiplex PCR, lists solely in-frame clones and lacks some. Clone size and the V and J calls come from that table; the DNA yielded D and trimming. The sample carries about 91,000 clones, just under 80% recorded once. The TCR was taken from a male donor in good health and CMV-seropositive. This sequence joins TRBV5-3 and TRBJ1-5; 7 bases line up with TRBD1. TRBV5-3 is known as an ORF, though its function is uncertain. Sequenced sample: PBMCs. As DNA, the CDR3 is TGTGCCAGAAGCTCTAAAAAGGGGGCTGGTCAGCCCCAGCATTTT. Translated: CARSSKKGAGQPQHF.